The sequence of this T cell receptor (beta chain) was determined in a study of cytomegalovirus exposure and HLA in healthy donors. Study findings and constraints: Listed as cytomegalovirus-associated were roughly 180 TCR beta chains. In the roughly 120 validation repertoires, a later analysis found that first-cohort TCR clusters tended to co-occur. High sensitivity and specificity were reportedly achieved when the classifier diagnosed cytomegalovirus status.

These donors were members of the roughly 120-subject validation cohort, a group separate from the roughly 700-subject first cohort. This clone was counted once. Its antigen is unknown. This CDR3 is built from 16 residues. Germline values: CDR1 SQVTM, CDR2 ANQGSEA. Trimming shortened V by 7 bases and J by 5 bases, and 23 bases separated the two germline ends. The assay was immunoSEQ multiplex PCR, and TCRdb's table has in-frame clones only and misses some. The data contain over 120,000 clones, about 87% of them singletons. J is TRBJ2-2 and V is TRBV29-1; D is possibly TRBD2 (6 bases). Specimen: PBMCs. This clonotype was sampled from a young man in good health and CMV-seropositive. CDR3 coding DNA: TGCAGCGCGTTGGTAGCCGCAGCCGGGAGTACCGGGGAGCTGTTTTTT. It specifies CSALVAAAGSTGELFF.